This TCR beta chain was obtained from a study of response to subunit inactivated influenza vaccine. Whole-study results and caveats: The study's authors posited that every seasonal influenza vaccination enlists few new T cells.

Using its own MiXCR run on the RT-PCR reads, TCRdb lists one record per CDR3 protein. The table shows more than 600,000 distinct CDR3 sequences, with around 18% occurring only once. This clonotype appeared many times. What it recognizes is unknown. The germline CDR1 and CDR2 sequences are SGHRS and YFSETQ. The CDR3 totals 15 residues. The V and J ends lost 0 bases and 5 bases respectively, with 12 bases between them. The source of this sequence is a man aged 50-59 years who received an inactivated influenza vaccine. The rearrangement joins TRBV5-1 to TRBJ2-1; D gene unclear. The source material was PBMCs from blood, sampled 4 to 6 days after vaccination. The CDR3 reads CASSLGHGRDNEQFF. CDR3 nucleotide sequence: TGCGCCAGCAGCTTGGGACACGGACGAGACAATGAGCAGTTCTTC.